Listed below are T cell receptor beta chains from one sample, sequenced in a study of early T cells in non-severe SARS-CoV-2 infection. TCRdb re-called the 5' RACE reads through MiXCR, storing one row per CDR3 protein. Of tens of thousands of distinct CDR3 sequences listed, 10% are singletons. This specimen consisted of whole blood, obtained at baseline. The receptors shown here come from an adult who was a healthcare worker with PCR-confirmed SARS-CoV-2 infection or an uninfected control (not recorded which). Each CDR3 is given without its conserved first and last residue.

TRBV6-6	TRBJ1-1	ASSYSTDTEAF
TRBV7-3	TRBJ2-5	ASSMGPGPQETQY
TRBV6-1	TRBJ2-3	ASSGSYLDTQY
TRBV24-1	TRBJ2-5	ATSDSQVRFSGGAETQY
TRBV29-1	TRBJ2-7	SVEDSSYEQY
TRBV5-1	TRBJ2-7	ASSIRQQAYEQY
TRBV6-2/TRBV6-3	TRBJ1-1	ASRQGAEVTEAF
TRBV20-1	TRBJ1-5	SAATPGTLNQPQH
TRBV4-1	TRBJ1-5	ASSQQQYSNQPQH
TRBV12-3/TRBV12-4	TRBJ2-7	ASTHREREQY
TRBV20-1	TRBJ2-1	SAPQGARQF
TRBV10-3	TRBJ2-3	AGRGSAGTDTQY
TRBV4-3	TRBJ2-7	ASSQSVSYEQY
TRBV20-1	TRBJ1-1	SAPGQLNTEAF
TRBV12-3/TRBV12-4	TRBJ1-3	ASSFPLGQGVPGNTIY
TRBV20-1	TRBJ1-1	SAMRRNTEAF
TRBV25-1	TRBJ2-7	ASSEFGGAYEQY
TRBV7-9	TRBJ2-2	ASTIQNTGELF
TRBV10-3	TRBJ2-2	ATNPGGLVPGELF
TRBV30	TRBJ2-7	AWSRGGGPYEQY
TRBV18	TRBJ2-7	ASSPEAGGPYEQY
TRBV10-1	TRBJ2-2	ASSESVDIRANTGELF
TRBV5-1	TRBJ2-7	ASSLLPSYEQY
TRBV19	TRBJ1-4	ASRSRASDEKLF
TRBV2	TRBJ1-1	ASGLGQLNTEAF
TRBV6-5	TRBJ1-3	ASRPGGGNTIY